This T cell receptor beta chain was profiled in a study of blood T cell repertoires in COVID-19. Study overall: Samples of COVID-19 (acute and convalescent) were obtained from the United States, Italy and Spain. From T cells, B-cell-depleted T cells, or PBMCs came the material, which was cDNA or gDNA.

The CDR3 runs to 13 residues. Germline loops: CDR1 KGHSH, CDR2 LQKENI. V was pared by 3 bases and J by 1 base, with 6 bases between. Points on this clone: The identical CDR3 is also encoded by other nucleotide sequences in the sample.

As processed by the authors: Using reference gene primer amplification, nucleated cell counts were estimated. Profiled with immunoSEQ multiplex PCR; TCRdb holds only in-frame clones, not every one. The V and J calls and the clone size are those of that table, but D and trimming were determined from the DNA. The sample shows some 120,000 clones, about 83% of them seen only once. The sequenced sample was peripheral blood. The TCR originated in an elderly man with active or convalescent COVID-19. This chain uses TRBV18 with TRBJ1-1; D unclear. The CDR3 DNA reads as TGTGCCAGCTCACCGGGAGGGAACACTGAAGCTTTCTTT. It is translated as CASSPGGNTEAFF.